A single sample gave rise to the 30 T cell receptor beta chains below, sequenced in a study of T-cell reconstitution after alpha-beta-depleted transplantation in children. The TCRbeta library was prepared with unique molecular identifiers. TCRdb redid the calling of the PCR reads with MiXCR, one entry per CDR3 protein. Among a few hundred thousand distinct CDR3 sequences listed, roughly a tenth were seen once. Material: PBMCs, obtained before TCRalphabeta/CD19-depleted stem cell transplant. These receptors were obtained from a boy in the first two years of life with acute myeloid leukemia, due to receive a stem cell transplant.

In its sample, this clonotype was seen many times. V is TRBV6-5 and J is TRBJ1-2, with 7 bases lining up with TRBD1. The germline V gene has CDR1 MNHEY and CDR2 SVGAGI. The junction had 14 bases not matched to a gene; V was cut back by 3 bases and J by 1 base. This CDR3 has 18 amino acids. DNA of the CDR3: TGTGCCAGCAGTTATTATCGCTCGTCGGCAGGGGGTAACTATGGCTACACCTTC. Protein sequence: CASSYYRSSAGGNYGYTF.

The CDR3 loop is CASRTGPTVSREQYF. The CDR3 DNA sequence: TGCGCCAGCAGAACCGGACCCACCGTCTCTAGGGAGCAGTACTTC. The chain employs TRBV5-1 and TRBJ2-7; D call uncertain. This CDR3 has 15 amino acids. V was pared by 5 bases and J by 7 bases, with 22 bases between. From germline, CDR1 is SGHRS and CDR2 YFSETQ.

This clonotype was seen at least ten times. The rearrangement joins TRBV7-8 to TRBJ2-5; a weak D match, TRBD2 (6 bases). Germline CDR1 and CDR2: SGHVS and FQNEAQ. The length of the CDR3 is 18 residues. Trimming stripped 1 base from V and 5 bases from J, with 23 bases between. The CDR3: CASSLEIAWRGNRETQYF. For the CDR3, the DNA is TGTGCCAGCAGCTTAGAAATAGCTTGGCGGGGAAATAGGGAGACCCAGTACTTC.

This clonotype has a count of ten or more. The V call is TRBV7-9, the J call TRBJ1-2; D is unresolved. Germline loops: CDR1 SEHNR, CDR2 FQNEAQ (reference sequence). The CDR3 runs 14 residues. V was trimmed by 5 bases and J by 2 bases, leaving 12 bases between them. The CDR3 nucleotides read TGTGCCAGCAGCCCCAACACCGGGAACTATGGCTACACCTTC. Its translation is CASSPNTGNYGYTF.

Concerning this clonotype: The junction shows a germline mismatch at one end, possibly a read error. The rearrangement joins TRBV15 to TRBJ1-5; D is unclear. This CDR3 contains 15 residues. Germline assignment: CDR1 LNHNV and CDR2 YYDKDF (reference sequence). DNA of the CDR3: TGTGCCACCAGCAGAGATCGACTGATCAATCAGCGCCAGCATTTT. Its protein is CATSRDRLINQRQHF. The variable domain in full, with the rest retrieved from reference TRBV15 and TRBJ1-5, is DAMVIQNPRYQVTQFGKPVTLSCSQTLNHNVMYWYQQKSSQAPKLLFHYYDKDFNNEADTPDNFQSRRPNTSFCFLDIRSPGLGDTAMYLCATSRDRLINQRQHFGDGTRLSIL.

This clonotype was found many times. The chain joins TRBV6-5 to TRBJ1-4; D is unresolved. Trimming cost V 0 bases and J 10 bases, with 9 bases left between them. The CDR3 has 13 residues. From germline, CDR1 is MNHEY and CDR2 SVGAGI. The CDR3 spells CASSYSGGGKLFF. For the CDR3, the DNA is TGTGCCAGCAGTTACTCGGGAGGAGGAAAACTGTTTTTT.

With regard to this clonotype: This may be a read error, as it is one base from a much larger clone. The genes are TRBV5-1 and TRBJ2-2, with unresolved D. CDR1 is SGHRS and CDR2 is YFSETQ in the germline V gene. This CDR3 is 14 amino acids long. The CDR3 DNA sequence: TGCGCCAGCAGCTTGGTCACGAACTCCGGGGAGCTGTTTTTT. As protein: CASSLVTNSGELFF.

This clonotype was recorded at least ten times. The V and J genes are TRBV18 and TRBJ2-1; the match to TRBD2 covers 9 bases. Germline V gene data show CDR1 as KGHSH and CDR2 as LQKENI. The CDR3 has 15 residues. V trimming: 3 bases; J trimming: 3 bases; junction bases outside the gene matches: 3. CDR3 bases: TGTGCCAGCTCACCGGCTAGCGGGGTCTACAATGAGCAGTTCTTC. This gives the protein CASSPASGVYNEQFF.

J is TRBJ1-1 and V is TRBV19; no clear D gene. From germline, CDR1 is LNHDA and CDR2 SQIVND (reference sequence). There are 14 residues in the CDR3. Trimming stripped 1 base from V and 1 base from J, with 7 bases between. The CDR3 here is CASSIALPNTEAFF. Written as DNA, the CDR3 is TGTGCCAGTAGTATAGCTCTCCCGAACACTGAAGCTTTCTTT.

This clonotype was counted ten times or more. The rearrangement links TRBV14 to TRBJ2-3; the match to TRBD2 covers 7 bases. This CDR3 is 17 amino acids long. CDR1 is SGHDN, CDR2 FVKESK, per germline. V lost 0 bases to trimming and J lost 3 bases; unmatched junction nucleotides: 9. CDR3: CASSQDLRGRITDTQYF. The CDR3 DNA follows: TGTGCCAGCAGCCAAGATCTCCGCGGGAGAATAACAGATACGCAGTATTTT.

This clonotype was recorded a few times. The chain links TRBV6-5 to TRBJ2-1; the match to TRBD1 covers 7 bases. The CDR3 is 16 residues long. CDR1 is MNHEY, CDR2 SVGAGI, per germline. V dropped 2 bases and J dropped 6; count of bases not matched to a gene: 10. In nucleotides, the CDR3 is TGTGCCAGCAGTTACCAAGGGACAGTGCTACCCAATGAGCAGTTCTTC. Encoded protein: CASSYQGTVLPNEQFF.

This clonotype was detected only a few times. The chain couples TRBV11-2 to TRBJ1-2; 10 nucleotides match TRBD1. The CDR3 is 14 residues long. V lost 5 bases, J lost 3 bases, and 3 bases stayed unmatched. The germline gives CDR1 SGHAT, CDR2 FQNNGV. The CDR3: CASSATGGDYGYTF. DNA for the CDR3: TGTGCCAGCAGCGCGACAGGGGGCGACTATGGCTACACCTTC.

This clonotype was found many times. This sequence joins TRBV7-8 and TRBJ2-7; 8 nucleotides align to TRBD1. This CDR3 has 16 amino acids. Germline loops: CDR1 SGHVS, CDR2 FQNEAQ. Unmatched junction bases numbered 10, after V lost 2 bases and J lost 4 bases. The CDR3 nucleotides are TGTGCCAGCAGCTTACATCCGGGACAGGTCCTATACGAGCAGTACTTC. As protein: CASSLHPGQVLYEQYF.

This clonotype came up many times. This chain uses TRBV11-3 with TRBJ1-3; D gene ambiguous. This CDR3 has 17 residues. From germline, CDR1 is SGHNT and CDR2 YENEEA. Trimming removed 5 bases from V and 0 bases from J, with 17 bases in between. CDR3 sequence (DNA): TGTGCCAGCAGCCCAGGAGGGCCCCTCTCCTCTGGAAACACCATATATTTT. It encodes CASSPGGPLSSGNTIYF. The full variable domain, in which reference TRBV11-3 and TRBJ1-3 provide the parts outside the CDR3, is EAGVVQSPRYKIIEKKQPVAFWCNPISGHNTLYWYLQNLGQGPELLIRYENEEAVDDSQLPKDRFSAERLKGVDSTLKIQPAELGDSAVYLCASSPGGPLSSGNTIYFGEGSWLTVV.

To note about this clonotype: One base away lies a much larger clone, so this may be a sequencing read error. The chain carries TRBV5-6 and TRBJ2-7; the D gene is possibly TRBD2 (6 bases). This CDR3 region has 14 residues. The germline V gene has CDR1 SGHDT and CDR2 YYEEEE. The CDR3 nucleotides are TGTGCCAGCAGCTTGCCAGGAGGGTCCCACGAGAAGTACTTC. It codes for CASSLPGGSHEKYF.

The chain links TRBV7-2 to TRBJ1-4; D gene unclear. V was pared by 5 bases and J by 1 base, with 2 bases between. The CDR3 runs 12 residues. Germline-derived CDR1 and CDR2 are SGHTA and FQGNSA. The chain's CDR3 is CASSGTNEKLFF. As DNA, the CDR3 is TGTGCCAGCAGCGGAACTAATGAAAAACTGTTTTTT.

As concerns this clonotype: A much larger clone sits a single nucleotide away, making a read error possible. The chain is built from TRBV20-1 and TRBJ2-4, with D tentatively TRBD2 (6 bases). In germline, CDR1 is DFQATT, CDR2 SNEGSKA (reference sequence). This CDR3 has 16 amino acids. The V and J ends lost 3 bases and 0 bases respectively, with 15 bases between them. The CDR3 loop is CSARSTSSVAKNIQYF. DNA of the CDR3: TGCAGTGCTAGGAGCACTAGCAGCGTAGCCAAAAACATTCAGTACTTC.

This clonotype was counted ten times or more. This CDR3 reads CASRLAGGPYEQYF. The CDR3 region has the DNA TGTGCCAGCAGGTTAGCGGGAGGGCCGTACGAGCAGTACTTC. The V gene is TRBV5-4, the J gene TRBJ2-7; TRBD2 agrees at 11 bases. CDR1 and CDR2 (germline): SGHNT, YYREEE (reference sequence). The CDR3 runs 14 residues. V lost 5 bases, J lost 4 bases, and 5 bases stayed unmatched.

This clonotype showed up many times. The chain employs TRBV27 and TRBJ2-7, with a tentative D call TRBD1 (6 bases). The germline V gene has CDR1 MNHEY and CDR2 SMNVEV (reference sequence). V lost 6 bases to trimming and J lost 6 bases, with 15 bases between them. This CDR3 has 13 residues. CDR3 protein: CASSLGQPGEQYF. In DNA, the CDR3 is TGTGCCAGCAGCCTCGGACAGCCCGGCGAGCAGTACTTC.

This clonotype was seen repeatedly, ten times or more. The V call is TRBV28, the J call TRBJ1-2; the D is unclear. The CDR3 loop spans 12 amino acids. V dropped 5 bases and J dropped 4 bases, with 8 bases sitting between them. The germline CDR1 and CDR2 sequences are MDHEN and SYDVKM. The CDR3 is CASSIGRYGYTF. In DNA, the CDR3 is TGTGCCAGCAGTATCGGCCGCTATGGCTACACCTTC.

At least ten counts were recorded for this clonotype. The CDR3 protein is CSAEGRRGTDTQYF. DNA of the CDR3: TGCAGTGCTGAGGGCCGGCGGGGTACAGATACGCAGTATTTT. The chain joins TRBV20-1 to TRBJ2-3; D may be TRBD2 (6 bases). V shed 5 bases and J shed 3 bases, with 15 bases lying between them. The CDR3 loop spans 14 amino acids. Germline CDR1 reads DFQATT; CDR2 reads SNEGSKA (reference sequence).

This clonotype has more than one count but fewer than ten. The CDR3 ends on some other residue instead of the conserved phenylalanine or tryptophan, so this is likely a read error. This chain uses TRBV28 with TRBJ2-7, with 9 nucleotides matching TRBD2. The J segment lost 0 bases and the V segment lost 11 bases, leaving 23 bases of the junction unmatched. CDR1 and CDR2 from the germline V gene are MDHEN and SYDVKM. The CDR3 length is 19 residues. This CDR3 is CAGTQGPLSGRLCSYEQYS. Written as DNA, the CDR3 is TGTGCCGGAACCCAGGGACCGCTTAGCGGGAGACTCTGCTCCTACGAGCAGTACTCC.

This clonotype came up many times. The J gene is TRBJ1-5, the V gene TRBV2, with 7 bases aligning to TRBD1. The V gene's germline CDR1 is SNHLY and CDR2 FYNNEI. V trimming: 8 bases; J trimming: 4 bases; junction bases outside the gene matches: 11. This CDR3 region has 15 residues. The CDR3 sequence: CASQDQQGLNQPQHF. The CDR3 nucleotides read TGTGCCAGCCAGGATCAACAGGGGTTAAATCAGCCCCAGCATTTT.

The V call is TRBV6-1, the J call TRBJ2-7; D not resolved. CDR3 size: 15 residues. V was cut by 4 bases and J by 3 bases, with 16 bases left in between. Germline V lookup: CDR1 MNHNS, CDR2 SASEGT. As DNA, the CDR3 is TGTGCCAGCAGTGTGCAACCCCAGGTTAACTACGAGCAGTACTTC. It encodes CASSVQPQVNYEQYF.

This clonotype was found many times. The chain couples TRBV2 to TRBJ1-1, with TRBD1 as a possible D gene (6 bases). V was clipped by 0 bases and J by 8 bases, with 7 bases between them. The CDR3 runs 12 residues. Looked up from germline, CDR1 is SNHLY and CDR2 is FYNNEI. The DNA of the CDR3 is TGTGCCAGCAGTGAAGCTGGGACAGAAGCTTTCTTT. Protein sequence: CASSEAGTEAFF. The whole variable domain, remainder taken from reference TRBV2 and TRBJ1-1, is EPEVTQTPSHQVTQMGQEVILRCVPISNHLYFYWYRQILGQKVEFLVSFYNNEISEKSEIFDDQFSVERPDGSNFTLKIRSTKLEDSAMYFCASSEAGTEAFFGQGTRLTVV.

At least ten counts were recorded for this clonotype. This chain joins TRBV7-9 and TRBJ1-2; tentatively, D is TRBD1 (6 bases). This CDR3 has 14 residues. V lost 5 bases and J 4 bases, leaving 14 bases between the germline ends. Per the germline V gene, CDR1 is SEHNR and CDR2 is FQNEAQ (reference sequence). The CDR3 is CASSPFGGSYGYTF. CDR3 sequence (DNA): TGTGCCAGCAGCCCCTTCGGGGGCAGCTATGGCTACACCTTC.

This clonotype was seen many times. The chain joins TRBV5-1 to TRBJ2-1, with TRBD2 matching over 8 bases. V lost 2 bases, J lost 4 bases, and 8 bases stayed unmatched. Looked up from germline, CDR1 is SGHRS and CDR2 is YFSETQ. This CDR3 comprises 16 residues. The CDR3 sequence: CASSLSGTSFYNEQFF. The CDR3 nucleotides read TGCGCCAGCAGCTTATCAGGGACTAGTTTTTACAATGAGCAGTTCTTC.

The chain combines TRBV29-1 with TRBJ2-5; D possibly corresponds to TRBD1 (5 bases). V lost 3 bases to trimming and J lost 2 bases, with 10 bases between them. CDR3 length equals 13 residues. Germline V gene lookup returns CDR1 SQVTM and CDR2 ANQGSEA. CDR3: CSVEGGAQETQYF. CDR3 bases: TGCAGCGTTGAGGGTGGGGCTCAAGAGACCCAGTACTTC.

This clonotype showed up just a few times. This rearrangement joins TRBV12-3 or TRBV12-4 to TRBJ2-4; D is unresolved. The CDR3 has 12 amino acids. Trimming took 6 bases from V and 0 from J, leaving 3 bases between them. CDR3 sequence reads: CASSPAKNIQYF. For the CDR3, the DNA is TGTGCCAGCAGCCCAGCCAAAAACATTCAGTACTTC.

This chain uses TRBV7-8 with TRBJ2-7, with TRBD2 identical over 7 bases. This CDR3 has 15 amino acids. The V and J ends lost 5 bases and 2 bases, in that order; junction bases with no gene match: 9. Looked up from germline, CDR1 is SGHVS and CDR2 is FQNEAQ. The CDR3 DNA follows: TGTGCCAGCAGCCCGGAGACTAGCACAACCTACGAGCAGTACTTC. The encoded protein is CASSPETSTTYEQYF.